A selection of T cell receptor beta chains follows, all from one sample in a study of persistence of HIV-infected CD4 T cells. These receptors' targets are unknown. Assay: immunoSEQ multiplex PCR; the TCRdb copy retains only in-frame clones and omits some. The table lists 30,000 to 45,000 clones, approximately 90% of them singletons. The sequencing here drew on CD4+ T cells sorted from PBMCs after approximately 19-hour stimulation, taken from a patient who received antiretroviral therapy. These receptors came from an adult man with HIV who was CMV-seropositive. Each CDR3 is given with its conserved first and last residue. Fields, in order: V gene, J gene, D gene, clone size, CDR3 protein, CDR3 DNA. D genes are given only for firm matches. Clone size appears in some rows only: once, few, many, or a class for an expanded clone.

v_call: TRBV12-3/TRBV12-4; j_call: TRBJ1-2; d_call: NA; clone_size: NA; cdr3_aa: CASSADLSGYTF; cdr3_nt: TGTGCCAGCAGTGCCGACTTGTCGGGCTACACCTTC
v_call: TRBV5-4; j_call: TRBJ2-5; d_call: TRBD1; clone_size: NA; cdr3_aa: CASAVRTGAQETQYF; cdr3_nt: TGTGCCAGCGCCGTGAGGACAGGAGCGCAAGAGACCCAGTACTTC
v_call: TRBV14; j_call: TRBJ1-5; d_call: NA; clone_size: NA; cdr3_aa: CASSLSRTVNNQPQHF; cdr3_nt: TGTGCCAGCAGCCTCTCGAGGACAGTTAACAATCAGCCCCAGCATTTT
v_call: TRBV27; j_call: TRBJ2-7; d_call: TRBD1; clone_size: once; cdr3_aa: CASSSPGTGPTSYEQYF; cdr3_nt: TGTGCCAGCAGTTCTCCCGGGACAGGGCCGACCTCCTACGAGCAGTACTTC
v_call: TRBV14; j_call: TRBJ2-1; d_call: TRBD2; clone_size: NA; cdr3_aa: CASSQQGSGIGEQFF; cdr3_nt: TGTGCCAGCAGCCAACAAGGGAGCGGGATTGGTGAGCAGTTCTTC
v_call: TRBV20-1; j_call: TRBJ1-5; d_call: NA; clone_size: NA; cdr3_aa: CSASSDRQNQPQHF; cdr3_nt: TGCAGTGCTAGTTCAGACCGCCAGAATCAGCCCCAGCATTTT
v_call: TRBV27; j_call: TRBJ2-2; d_call: TRBD1; clone_size: NA; cdr3_aa: CASSYRQGVNTGELFF; cdr3_nt: TGTGCCAGCAGTTACCGACAGGGGGTGAACACCGGGGAGCTGTTTTTT
v_call: TRBV14; j_call: TRBJ2-7; d_call: NA; clone_size: NA; cdr3_aa: CASSHPGIYEQYF; cdr3_nt: TGTGCCAGCAGCCACCCAGGGATTTACGAGCAGTACTTC
v_call: TRBV5-1; j_call: TRBJ2-5; d_call: NA; clone_size: NA; cdr3_aa: CASSPRGLETQYF; cdr3_nt: TGCGCCAGCAGCCCGCGAGGGCTAGAGACCCAGTACTTC
v_call: TRBV28; j_call: TRBJ1-6; d_call: TRBD1; clone_size: NA; cdr3_aa: CASSPPDRKNSPLHF; cdr3_nt: TGTGCCAGCAGTCCCCCGGACAGGAAAAATTCACCCCTCCACTTT
v_call: TRBV4-3; j_call: TRBJ2-7; d_call: TRBD2; clone_size: NA; cdr3_aa: CASSSLAGGYEQYF; cdr3_nt: TGCGCCAGCAGCTCGCTAGCGGGTGGATACGAGCAGTACTTC
v_call: TRBV2; j_call: TRBJ1-2; d_call: TRBD1; clone_size: NA; cdr3_aa: CASSDQGAYGYTF; cdr3_nt: TGTGCCAGCAGTGATCAGGGGGCCTATGGCTACACCTTC
v_call: TRBV18; j_call: TRBJ1-5; d_call: NA; clone_size: NA; cdr3_aa: CASSPGPYGSNQPQHF; cdr3_nt: TGTGCCAGCTCACCTGGGCCCTATGGGAGCAATCAGCCCCAGCATTTT
v_call: TRBV6-1; j_call: TRBJ1-2; d_call: NA; clone_size: NA; cdr3_aa: CASSEALVYGYTF; cdr3_nt: TGTGCCAGCAGTGAAGCTCTCGTCTATGGCTACACCTTC
v_call: TRBV18; j_call: TRBJ2-2; d_call: TRBD1; clone_size: NA; cdr3_aa: CASSPQTGTGTGELFF; cdr3_nt: TGTGCCAGCTCACCCCAGACAGGGACGGGCACCGGGGAGCTGTTTTTT
v_call: TRBV30; j_call: TRBJ2-7; d_call: NA; clone_size: NA; cdr3_aa: CAWSVQGRYEQYF; cdr3_nt: TGTGCCTGGAGTGTACAGGGTCGCTACGAGCAGTACTTC
v_call: TRBV5-5; j_call: TRBJ2-5; d_call: TRBD1; clone_size: NA; cdr3_aa: CASSRGTGDFETQYF; cdr3_nt: TGTGCCAGCAGCCGAGGGACAGGGGATTTCGAGACCCAGTACTTC
v_call: TRBV6-5; j_call: TRBJ1-2; d_call: NA; clone_size: NA; cdr3_aa: CASSYFQTREAWGYTF; cdr3_nt: TGTGCCAGCAGTTACTTTCAGACAAGAGAGGCATGGGGCTACACCTTC
v_call: TRBV19; j_call: TRBJ1-2; d_call: NA; clone_size: NA; cdr3_aa: CASSLTPFGGYGYTF; cdr3_nt: TGTGCCAGTAGTCTGACACCTTTTGGAGGCTATGGCTACACCTTC
v_call: TRBV10-3; j_call: TRBJ1-2; d_call: NA; clone_size: once; cdr3_aa: CAISLNGQVNGYTF; cdr3_nt: TGTGCCATCAGCCTAAATGGTCAGGTTAATGGCTACACCTTC
v_call: TRBV4-1; j_call: TRBJ1-1; d_call: NA; clone_size: NA; cdr3_aa: CASRRPEALNTEAFF; cdr3_nt: TGCGCCAGCAGAAGGCCCGAGGCACTGAACACTGAAGCTTTCTTT
v_call: TRBV3-1/TRBV3-2; j_call: TRBJ1-2; d_call: NA; clone_size: NA; cdr3_aa: CASSPLDRSFTF; cdr3_nt: TGTGCCAGCAGCCCCCTTGACAGGTCATTCACCTTC
v_call: TRBV5-5; j_call: TRBJ2-4; d_call: TRBD1; clone_size: NA; cdr3_aa: CASSLEGTGNWHF; cdr3_nt: TGTGCCAGCAGCTTGGAAGGGACAGGGAATTGGCACTTC
v_call: TRBV16; j_call: TRBJ1-2; d_call: TRBD1; clone_size: NA; cdr3_aa: CASSQLRDSFYGYTF; cdr3_nt: TGTGCCAGCAGCCAGTTACGGGACAGCTTCTATGGCTACACCTTC
v_call: TRBV18; j_call: TRBJ2-1; d_call: NA; clone_size: NA; cdr3_aa: CASSPPPGNEQFF; cdr3_nt: TGTGCCAGCTCACCCCCCCCCGGGAATGAGCAGTTCTTC
v_call: TRBV27; j_call: TRBJ1-5; d_call: NA; clone_size: NA; cdr3_aa: CASSLRRGGNQPQHF; cdr3_nt: TGTGCCAGCAGTTTAAGAAGAGGGGGCAATCAGCCCCAGCATTTT
v_call: TRBV27; j_call: TRBJ2-5; d_call: NA; clone_size: NA; cdr3_aa: CASSGDLRGAGETQYF; cdr3_nt: TGTGCCAGCAGCGGCGACCTCCGGGGGGCGGGAGAGACCCAGTACTTC
v_call: TRBV5-5; j_call: TRBJ2-7; d_call: NA; clone_size: once; cdr3_aa: CASSSGGLPTFYEQYF; cdr3_nt: TGTGCCAGCAGCTCAGGTGGACTGCCGACGTTCTACGAGCAGTACTTC
v_call: TRBV6-1; j_call: TRBJ2-2; d_call: NA; clone_size: few; cdr3_aa: CASSEVGYTGELFF; cdr3_nt: TGTGCCAGCAGTGAGGTGGGCTATACCGGGGAGCTGTTTTTT
v_call: TRBV3-1/TRBV3-2; j_call: TRBJ1-5; d_call: NA; clone_size: NA; cdr3_aa: CASSRGVGNQPQHF; cdr3_nt: TGTGCCAGCAGCCGGGGGGTGGGCAATCAGCCCCAGCATTTT
v_call: TRBV30; j_call: TRBJ1-5; d_call: TRBD1; clone_size: NA; cdr3_aa: CAWNPGGIRNQPQHF; cdr3_nt: TGTGCCTGGAACCCAGGGGGCATTCGGAATCAGCCCCAGCATTTT
v_call: TRBV30; j_call: TRBJ1-3; d_call: NA; clone_size: NA; cdr3_aa: CAWSEGQPGNTIYF; cdr3_nt: TGTGCCTGGAGTGAGGGTCAACCCGGAAACACCATATATTTT
v_call: TRBV4-1; j_call: TRBJ2-7; d_call: NA; clone_size: NA; cdr3_aa: CASSQDLSGTGRAYEQYF; cdr3_nt: TGCGCCAGCAGCCAAGATTTAAGTGGGACGGGGCGCGCTTACGAGCAGTACTTC
v_call: TRBV2; j_call: TRBJ1-3; d_call: NA; clone_size: NA; cdr3_aa: CASTYRGNTIYF; cdr3_nt: TGTGCCAGCACTTACAGGGGAAACACCATATATTTT
v_call: TRBV6-2/TRBV6-3; j_call: TRBJ2-3; d_call: TRBD1; clone_size: NA; cdr3_aa: CASSPNRGRSDTQYF; cdr3_nt: TGTGCCAGCAGTCCAAACAGGGGGCGCTCCGATACGCAGTATTTT
v_call: TRBV6-5; j_call: TRBJ2-7; d_call: NA; clone_size: NA; cdr3_aa: CASSYGRAYEQYF; cdr3_nt: TGTGCCAGCAGTTATGGCAGGGCCTACGAGCAGTACTTC
v_call: TRBV12-3/TRBV12-4; j_call: TRBJ1-1; d_call: NA; clone_size: NA; cdr3_aa: CASTIRVSTEAFF; cdr3_nt: TGTGCCAGCACCATCCGGGTGAGCACTGAAGCTTTCTTT
v_call: TRBV9; j_call: TRBJ1-1; d_call: NA; clone_size: NA; cdr3_aa: CASRVGSANTEAFF; cdr3_nt: TGTGCCAGCAGGGTAGGGTCTGCGAACACTGAAGCTTTCTTT
v_call: TRBV18; j_call: TRBJ1-5; d_call: NA; clone_size: NA; cdr3_aa: CASSAIPGARDQPQHF; cdr3_nt: TGTGCCAGCTCAGCAATACCGGGGGCCCGGGATCAGCCCCAGCATTTT
v_call: TRBV27; j_call: TRBJ1-1; d_call: NA; clone_size: few; cdr3_aa: CASSITVGTEAFF; cdr3_nt: TGTGCCAGCTCAATTACTGTGGGCACTGAAGCTTTCTTT
v_call: TRBV2; j_call: TRBJ2-1; d_call: NA; clone_size: NA; cdr3_aa: CASSSNNSYNEQFF; cdr3_nt: TGTGCCAGCAGCTCGAATAACTCCTACAATGAGCAGTTCTTC
v_call: TRBV2; j_call: TRBJ2-3; d_call: NA; clone_size: NA; cdr3_aa: CASRTPLLPQYF; cdr3_nt: TGTGCCAGCAGGACCCCTTTGCTCCCGCAGTATTTT
v_call: TRBV15; j_call: TRBJ1-3; d_call: NA; clone_size: NA; cdr3_aa: CATSSLQGNTIYF; cdr3_nt: TGTGCCACCAGCAGTTTACAGGGTAACACCATATATTTT
v_call: TRBV18; j_call: TRBJ2-6; d_call: NA; clone_size: NA; cdr3_aa: CASSDIDRSDSGANVLTF; cdr3_nt: TGTGCCAGCTCCGATATCGACAGGTCAGACTCTGGGGCCAACGTCCTGACTTTC
v_call: TRBV11-3; j_call: TRBJ2-5; d_call: NA; clone_size: NA; cdr3_aa: CASSSNHGETQYF; cdr3_nt: TGTGCCAGCAGCTCCAATCATGGGGAGACCCAGTACTTC
v_call: TRBV12-3/TRBV12-4; j_call: TRBJ2-3; d_call: NA; clone_size: NA; cdr3_aa: CASSRGPTQYF; cdr3_nt: TGTGCCAGCTCCAGGGGCCCAACGCAGTATTTT
v_call: TRBV9; j_call: TRBJ1-2; d_call: TRBD1; clone_size: NA; cdr3_aa: CASTRQGWYPYGYTF; cdr3_nt: TGTGCCAGCACCCGACAGGGTTGGTATCCGTATGGCTACACCTTC
v_call: TRBV3-1/TRBV3-2; j_call: TRBJ2-6; d_call: NA; clone_size: NA; cdr3_aa: CASSQSSGANVLTF; cdr3_nt: TGTGCCAGCAGCCAATCCTCTGGGGCCAACGTCCTGACTTTC
v_call: TRBV19; j_call: TRBJ1-6; d_call: NA; clone_size: NA; cdr3_aa: CASSNQGTPLHF; cdr3_nt: TGTGCCAGTAGTAACCAGGGGACACCCCTCCACTTT
v_call: TRBV19; j_call: TRBJ1-5; d_call: TRBD1; clone_size: NA; cdr3_aa: CASSIGTGGSQPQHF; cdr3_nt: TGTGCCAGTAGTATCGGGACAGGGGGAAGTCAGCCCCAGCATTTT
v_call: TRBV30; j_call: TRBJ1-5; d_call: NA; clone_size: NA; cdr3_aa: CAWSVPVSNQPQHF; cdr3_nt: TGTGCCTGGAGTGTACCTGTCAGCAATCAGCCCCAGCATTTT
v_call: TRBV24-1; j_call: TRBJ2-5; d_call: NA; clone_size: NA; cdr3_aa: CATSDGDIKETQYF; cdr3_nt: TGTGCCACCAGTGATGGGGACATAAAAGAGACCCAGTACTTC
v_call: TRBV24-1; j_call: TRBJ2-1; d_call: NA; clone_size: NA; cdr3_aa: CATSVGAAGSNEQFF; cdr3_nt: TGTGCCACCAGTGTTGGAGCGGCTGGCTCCAATGAGCAGTTCTTC
v_call: TRBV10-3; j_call: TRBJ1-6; d_call: TRBD1; clone_size: NA; cdr3_aa: CAISGTGAGSPLHF; cdr3_nt: TGTGCCATCAGCGGAACAGGGGCCGGTTCACCCCTCCACTTT